The 22 T cell receptor beta chains in this list originate from one sample, sequenced in a study of blood T cell repertoires in COVID-19. Assay: immunoSEQ multiplex PCR; the TCRdb copy retains only in-frame clones and omits some. The data hold over 45,000 clones, with about four fifths observed a single time. The sample taken for sequencing was peripheral blood. The source of these receptors is a man in his forties with acute or convalescent COVID-19.

This chain links TRBV12-3 or TRBV12-4 with TRBJ1-6; 9 bases align to TRBD1. The CDR3 is made up of 13 amino acids. V lost 7 bases, J lost 10 bases, and 5 bases stayed unmatched. The CDR3 bases are TGTGCCAGCACTGTGACAGGGGGATCACCCCTCCACTTT. This codes for CASTVTGGSPLHF.

This chain links TRBV5-4 with TRBJ1-2, with a weak D call TRBD1 (5 bases). In germline, CDR1 is SGHNT, CDR2 YYREEE (reference sequence). This CDR3 comprises 14 residues. The V end was cut by 1 base, the J end by 3 bases, with 10 bases between. The chain's CDR3 is CASSLTGRYYGYTF. The CDR3 DNA sequence: TGTGCCAGCAGCTTGACAGGTCGATACTATGGCTACACCTTC.

The chain employs TRBV5-1 and TRBJ2-3, with 11 nucleotides matching TRBD2. Looked up from germline, CDR1 is SGHRS and CDR2 is YFSETQ. The CDR3 length is 15 residues. The J segment lost 4 bases and the V segment lost 4 bases, leaving 5 bases of the junction unmatched. The CDR3 loop reads CASSPSGGRPDTQYF. CDR3 in DNA: TGCGCCAGCAGCCCTAGCGGGGGGCGCCCAGATACGCAGTATTTT.

The chain has TRBV5-1 and TRBJ2-6; no definite D call. The germline V and J ends were trimmed by 0 bases and 3 bases, with 13 bases remaining between them. Germline-derived CDR1 and CDR2 are SGHRS and YFSETQ. The CDR3 covers 17 residues. For the CDR3, the DNA is TGCGCCAGCAGCTTGGCCGTAGTACAGATTGGGGCCAACGTCCTGACTTTC. Encoded protein: CASSLAVVQIGANVLTF.

This sequence joins TRBV11-3 and TRBJ2-1, with 8 bases that match TRBD2. The J segment lost 3 bases and the V segment lost 2 bases, leaving 3 bases of the junction unmatched. The CDR3 contains 15 residues. Germline CDR1 reads SGHNT; CDR2 reads YENEEA. The CDR3 DNA reads as TGTGCCAGCAGCTTACGGGGGGGGAACTACAATGAGCAGTTCTTC. As protein: CASSLRGGNYNEQFF.

The chain carries TRBV2 and TRBJ1-2; 9 bases map to TRBD1. V shed 6 bases, J shed 8 bases, and the junction held 13 bases outside the gene matches. The length of the CDR3 is 15 residues. Germline loops: CDR1 SNHLY, CDR2 FYNNEI. The CDR3 nucleotides are TGTGCCAGCAGCGCTTTACCGGGACAGGGAAGGGGCTACACCTTC. It translates to CASSALPGQGRGYTF.

The chain carries TRBV5-4 and TRBJ2-1, with D uncertain. The CDR3 runs to 16 residues. Trimming removed 0 bases from V and 0 bases from J, with 10 bases in between. The V gene's germline CDR1 is SGHNT and CDR2 YYREEE (reference sequence). The CDR3 sequence: CASSLERQASYNEQFF. For the CDR3, the DNA is TGTGCCAGCAGCTTGGAACGGCAGGCCTCCTACAATGAGCAGTTCTTC.

The V gene is TRBV7-3, the J gene TRBJ1-6; D uncertain. The germline gives CDR1 SGHTA, CDR2 FQGTGA. Trimming took off 1 base at V and 9 bases at J, with 13 bases between the two ends. The CDR3 covers 15 residues. The CDR3 region has the DNA TGTGCCAGCAGCTTAAAGTCAGCGGGGTGTTCACCCCTCCACTTT. Translation gives CASSLKSAGCSPLHF.

V gene TRBV30 combines with J gene TRBJ2-5; 7 bases align to TRBD1. The germline gives CDR1 GTSNPN, CDR2 SVGIG (reference sequence). The CDR3 extends over 13 amino acids. Unmatched junction bases numbered 2, after V lost 3 bases and J lost 1 base. The DNA for the CDR3 is TGTGCCTGGAGCCCAGGGGGCCAAGAGACCCAGTACTTC. It is translated as CAWSPGGQETQYF.

CDR3 nucleotide sequence: TGCGCCAGCAGCCAAGGTACCCAGGGGGGCAATCAGCCCCAGCATTTT. Protein: CASSQGTQGGNQPQHF. The genes are TRBV4-3 and TRBJ1-5, with 7 bases matching TRBD1. Germline lookup yields CDR1 LGHNA and CDR2 YSLEER. The V and J ends lost 1 base and 2 bases, in that order; junction bases with no gene match: 5. The CDR3 runs to 16 residues.

This chain joins TRBV30 and TRBJ1-1; D is undetermined. Per the germline V gene, CDR1 is GTSNPN and CDR2 is SVGIG (reference sequence). Trimming left V 4 bases short and J 0 bases short, with 6 bases between. This CDR3 region has 12 residues. Here the CDR3 DNA reads TGTGCCTGGACGCGGGTGAACACTGAAGCTTTCTTT. Translated: CAWTRVNTEAFF.

This chain connects TRBV27 to TRBJ1-1; D perhaps matches TRBD1 (5 bases). Trimming took off 3 bases at V and 7 bases at J, with 18 bases between the two ends. This CDR3 spans 15 amino acids. CDR1 and CDR2 from the germline V gene are MNHEY and SMNVEV (reference sequence). CDR3 sequence (DNA): TGTGCCAGCAGTTTGTCCCCGGGGGGGTATTATGAAGCTTTCTTT. It codes for CASSLSPGGYYEAFF.

The V and J genes are TRBV6-2 or TRBV6-3 and TRBJ2-1; D remains ambiguous. V lost 5 bases and J 0 bases, leaving 17 bases between the germline ends. The V gene's germline CDR1 is MNHEY and CDR2 SVGEGT. The CDR3 is 17 residues long. Here the CDR3 DNA reads TGTGCCAGCAGTGACCTGCAGGCTTTGAGCTCCTACAATGAGCAGTTCTTC. Amino acid sequence: CASSDLQALSSYNEQFF.

This chain joins TRBV12-3 or TRBV12-4 and TRBJ1-2; D gene ambiguous. V was cut by 3 bases and J by 3 bases, with 8 bases left in between. The CDR3 runs 13 residues. The CDR3 protein is CASSLREDYGYTF. In nucleotides, the CDR3 is TGTGCCAGCAGTTTGCGGGAGGACTATGGCTACACCTTC.

The V call is TRBV18, the J call TRBJ2-3, with TRBD1 identical over 7 bases. The CDR3 loop spans 14 amino acids. Unmatched junction bases numbered 3, after V lost 3 bases and J lost 3 bases. Germline CDR1 is KGHSH and CDR2 is LQKENI. This CDR3 is CASSPYRGTDTQYF. CDR3 sequence (DNA): TGTGCCAGCTCACCGTACAGGGGAACAGATACGCAGTATTTT.

The rearrangement joins TRBV19 to TRBJ2-2; D might be TRBD1 (5 bases). The V gene's germline CDR1 is LNHDA and CDR2 SQIVND (reference sequence). The CDR3 contains 16 residues. V shed 1 base and J shed 0 bases, with 9 bases lying between them. Here the CDR3 DNA reads TGTGCCAGTAGTATAGCCCACAGGTCGAACACCGGGGAGCTGTTTTTT. As protein: CASSIAHRSNTGELFF.

The J gene is TRBJ1-4, the V gene TRBV28; 11 nucleotides align to TRBD1. There are 20 residues in the CDR3. Unmatched junction bases numbered 15, after V lost 4 bases and J lost 2 bases. Germline V gives CDR1 MDHEN, CDR2 SYDVKM. This CDR3 is CASSSFGQGAKGVTNEKLFF. DNA of the CDR3: TGTGCCAGCAGTTCCTTCGGACAGGGGGCGAAAGGAGTGACTAATGAAAAACTGTTTTTT.

The rearrangement links TRBV25-1 to TRBJ2-2; TRBD2 matches 11 bases. The CDR3 loop spans 16 amino acids. V trimming: 3 bases; J trimming: 7 bases; junction bases outside the gene matches: 7. Germline values: CDR1 MGHDK, CDR2 SYGVNS. The CDR3 region has the DNA TGTGCCAGCAGTGATATGACTAGCGGGGCGATCGGGGAGCTGTTTTTT. It translates to CASSDMTSGAIGELFF.

The chain has TRBV5-4 and TRBJ2-1; 12 nucleotides align to TRBD2. V was pared by 0 bases and J by 7 bases, with 2 bases of the junction left unmatched. CDR1 and CDR2 from the germline V gene are SGHNT and YYREEE (reference sequence). The CDR3 is 15 amino acids. This chain's CDR3 is CASSLVTSGGNEQFF. CDR3 nucleotide sequence: TGTGCCAGCAGCTTGGTGACTAGCGGGGGTAATGAGCAGTTCTTC.

This clone occurred a few times. One junction end does not reproduce the germline sequence, and a read error may be involved. This chain connects TRBV11-2 to TRBJ1-1, with D unclear. The germline V gene encodes CDR1 SGHAT and CDR2 FQNNGV. The CDR3 spans 11 residues. The CDR3 is CASSLTRTFLF. DNA for the CDR3: TGTGCCAGCAGCTTAACACGAACATTCCTCTTT.

The chain carries TRBV9 and TRBJ2-5, with D perhaps TRBD1 (5 bases). V gave up 0 bases and J gave up 7 bases, with 16 bases separating them. This CDR3 contains 15 residues. Germline CDR1 SGDLS, CDR2 YYNGEE. The CDR3 sequence is CASSVVTGLFGTQYF. DNA for the CDR3: TGTGCCAGCAGCGTAGTTACAGGCTTGTTCGGGACCCAGTACTTC.

The chain employs TRBV18 and TRBJ1-1; no definite D call. The V gene's germline CDR1 is KGHSH and CDR2 LQKENI. V lost 5 bases to trimming and J lost 1 base, with 14 bases between them. The CDR3 has 15 amino acids. In nucleotides, the CDR3 is TGTGCCAGCTCAGCCGGCGGCAGCCAGAACACTGAAGCTTTCTTT. Encoded protein: CASSAGGSQNTEAFF.